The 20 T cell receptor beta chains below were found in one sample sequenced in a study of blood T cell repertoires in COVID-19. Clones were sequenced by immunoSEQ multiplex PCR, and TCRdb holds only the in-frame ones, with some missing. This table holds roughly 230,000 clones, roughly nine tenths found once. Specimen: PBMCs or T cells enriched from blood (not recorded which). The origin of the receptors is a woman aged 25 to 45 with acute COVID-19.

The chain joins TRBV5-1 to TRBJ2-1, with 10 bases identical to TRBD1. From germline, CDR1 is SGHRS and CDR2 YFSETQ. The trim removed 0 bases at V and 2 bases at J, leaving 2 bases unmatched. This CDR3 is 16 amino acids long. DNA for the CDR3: TGCGCCAGCAGCTTGGGGGGGACAGGGGCCTACAATGAGCAGTTCTTC. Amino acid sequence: CASSLGGTGAYNEQFF. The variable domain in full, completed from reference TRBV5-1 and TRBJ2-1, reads KAGVTQTPRYLIKTRGQQVTLSCSPISGHRSVSWYQQTPGQGLQFLFEYFSETQRNKGNFPGRFSGRQFSNSRSEMNVSTLELGDSALYLCASSLGGTGAYNEQFFGPGTRLTVL.

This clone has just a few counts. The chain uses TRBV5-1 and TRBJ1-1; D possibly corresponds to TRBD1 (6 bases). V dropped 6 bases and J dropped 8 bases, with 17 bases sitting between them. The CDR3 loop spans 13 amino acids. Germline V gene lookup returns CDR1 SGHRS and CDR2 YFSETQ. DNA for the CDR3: TGCGCCAGCACCGTTTTAGGACAGACAGAAGCTTTCTTT. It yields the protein CASTVLGQTEAFF.

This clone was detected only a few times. The CDR3 protein is CASSSAGMGVETQYF. CDR3 coding DNA: TGTGCCAGCAGTTCTGCAGGGATGGGCGTAGAGACCCAGTACTTC. The chain is built from TRBV27 and TRBJ2-5; TRBD1 might be the D (5 bases). Between the trimmed V and J ends, which lost 4 bases and 4 bases, there was a span of 16 bases. CDR3 length: 15 residues. CDR1 is MNHEY and CDR2 is SMNVEV in the germline V gene (reference sequence).

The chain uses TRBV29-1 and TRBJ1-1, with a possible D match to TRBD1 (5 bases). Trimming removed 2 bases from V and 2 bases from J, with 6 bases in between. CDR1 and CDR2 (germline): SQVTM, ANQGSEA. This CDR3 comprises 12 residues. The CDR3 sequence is CSVEQGNTEAFF. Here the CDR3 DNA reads TGCAGCGTTGAACAGGGCAACACTGAAGCTTTCTTT. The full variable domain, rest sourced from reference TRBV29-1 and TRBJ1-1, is SAVISQKPSRDICQRGTSLTIQCQVDSQVTMMFWYRQQPGQSLTLIATANQGSEATYESGFVIDKFPISRPNLTFSTLTVSNMSPEDSSIYLCSVEQGNTEAFFGQGTRLTVV.

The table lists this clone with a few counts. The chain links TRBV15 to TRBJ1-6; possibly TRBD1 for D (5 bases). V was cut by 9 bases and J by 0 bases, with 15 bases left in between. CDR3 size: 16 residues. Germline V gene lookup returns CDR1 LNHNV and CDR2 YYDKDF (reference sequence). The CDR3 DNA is TGTGCCACGCATAACAGGCTGAGCTCCTATAATTCACCCCTCCACTTT. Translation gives CATHNRLSSYNSPLHF. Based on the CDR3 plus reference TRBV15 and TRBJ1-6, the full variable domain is DAMVIQNPRYQVTQFGKPVTLSCSQTLNHNVMYWYQQKSSQAPKLLFHYYDKDFNNEADTPDNFQSRRPNTSFCFLDIRSPGLGDTAMYLCATHNRLSSYNSPLHFGNGTRLTVT.

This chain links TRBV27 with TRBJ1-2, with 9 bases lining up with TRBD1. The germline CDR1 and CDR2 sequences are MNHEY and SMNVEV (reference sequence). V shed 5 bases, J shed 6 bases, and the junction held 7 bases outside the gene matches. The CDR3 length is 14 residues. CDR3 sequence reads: CASSLGQGTHGYTF. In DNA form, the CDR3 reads TGTGCCAGCAGTCTAGGACAGGGGACCCATGGCTACACCTTC.

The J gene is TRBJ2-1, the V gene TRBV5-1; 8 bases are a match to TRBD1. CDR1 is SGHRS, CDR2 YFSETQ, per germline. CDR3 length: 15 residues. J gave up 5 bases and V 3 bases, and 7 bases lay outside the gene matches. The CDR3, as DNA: TGCGCCAGCAGCTCGACAGGGGCAGGGAACAATGAGCAGTTCTTC. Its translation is CASSSTGAGNNEQFF. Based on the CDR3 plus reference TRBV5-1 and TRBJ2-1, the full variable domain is KAGVTQTPRYLIKTRGQQVTLSCSPISGHRSVSWYQQTPGQGLQFLFEYFSETQRNKGNFPGRFSGRQFSNSRSEMNVSTLELGDSALYLCASSSTGAGNNEQFFGPGTRLTVL.

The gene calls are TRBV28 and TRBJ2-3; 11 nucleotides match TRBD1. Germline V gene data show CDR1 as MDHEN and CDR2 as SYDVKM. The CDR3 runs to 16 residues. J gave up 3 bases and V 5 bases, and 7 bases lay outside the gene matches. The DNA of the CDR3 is TGTGCCAGCAGTCGGACAGGGGGCAAGGGAACAGATACGCAGTATTTT. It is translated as CASSRTGGKGTDTQYF.

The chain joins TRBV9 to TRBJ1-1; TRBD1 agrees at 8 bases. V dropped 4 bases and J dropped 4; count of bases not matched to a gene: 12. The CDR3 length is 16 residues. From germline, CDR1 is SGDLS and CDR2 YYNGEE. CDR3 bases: TGTGCCAGCAGCATCGGTGCAGGGGGCGGTGGCACTGAAGCTTTCTTT. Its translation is CASSIGAGGGGTEAFF.

CDR3 DNA: TGTGCCAGCAGCGTAGCTACGGACAGGTTGTTCTTC. It encodes CASSVATDRLFF. J is TRBJ2-1 and V is TRBV9; 7 bases are shared with TRBD1. Trimming removed 0 bases from V and 15 bases from J; junction bases left unmatched: 6. From germline, CDR1 is SGDLS and CDR2 YYNGEE. The CDR3 runs 12 residues. Complete variable domain (other parts from reference TRBV9 and TRBJ2-1): DSGVTQTPKHLITATGQRVTLRCSPRSGDLSVYWYQQSLDQGLQFLIQYYNGEERAKGNILERFSAQQFPDLHSELNLSSLELGDSALYFCASSVATDRLFFGPGTRLTVL.

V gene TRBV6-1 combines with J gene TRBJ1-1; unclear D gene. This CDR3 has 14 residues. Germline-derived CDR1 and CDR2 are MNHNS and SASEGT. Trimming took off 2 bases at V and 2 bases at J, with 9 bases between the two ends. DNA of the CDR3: TGTGCCAGCAGTGAATCCCACAGAAACACTGAAGCTTTCTTT. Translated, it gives CASSESHRNTEAFF.

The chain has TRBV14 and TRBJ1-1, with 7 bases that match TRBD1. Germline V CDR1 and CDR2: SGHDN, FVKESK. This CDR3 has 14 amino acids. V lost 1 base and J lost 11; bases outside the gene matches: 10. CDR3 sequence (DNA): TGTGCCAGCAGCCAAGTCAGGGGGGCTCTATGGGCTTTCTTT. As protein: CASSQVRGALWAFF. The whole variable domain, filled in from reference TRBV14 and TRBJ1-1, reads EAGVTQFPSHSVIEKGQTVTLRCDPISGHDNLYWYRRVMGKEIKFLLHFVKESKQDESGMPNNRFLAERTGGTYSTLKVQPAELEDSGVYFCASSQVRGALWAFFGQGTRLTVV.

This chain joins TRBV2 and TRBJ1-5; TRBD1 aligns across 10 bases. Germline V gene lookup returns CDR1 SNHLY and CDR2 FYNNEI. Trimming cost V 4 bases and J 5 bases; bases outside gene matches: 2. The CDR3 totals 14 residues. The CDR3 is CASSGQGADQPQHF. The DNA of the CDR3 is TGTGCCAGCAGTGGACAGGGGGCAGATCAGCCCCAGCATTTT.

CDR3 DNA sequence: TGTGCCAGCAGCGAGGAGTCGCACCGGTCTGATACGCAGTATTTT. This codes for CASSEESHRSDTQYF. This chain links TRBV27 with TRBJ2-3, with unresolved D. The germline V and J ends were trimmed by 6 bases and 6 bases, with 19 bases remaining between them. The CDR3 has 15 residues. In germline, CDR1 is MNHEY, CDR2 SMNVEV (reference sequence).

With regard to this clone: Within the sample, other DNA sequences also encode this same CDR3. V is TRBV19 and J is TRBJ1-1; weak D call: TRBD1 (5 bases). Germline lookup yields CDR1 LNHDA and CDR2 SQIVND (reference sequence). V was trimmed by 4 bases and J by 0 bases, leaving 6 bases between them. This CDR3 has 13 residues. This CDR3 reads CASSTGLNTEAFF. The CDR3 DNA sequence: TGTGCCAGTAGTACAGGGCTGAACACTGAAGCTTTCTTT. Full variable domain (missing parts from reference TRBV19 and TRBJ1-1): DGGITQSPKYLFRKEGQNVTLSCEQNLNHDAMYWYRQDPGQGLRLIYYSQIVNDFQKGDIAEGYSVSREKKESFPLTVTSAQKNPTAFYLCASSTGLNTEAFFGQGTRLTVV.

CDR3 residues: CASSFWDRVSPLHF. The DNA of the CDR3 is TGTGCCAGCAGCTTTTGGGACAGGGTTTCACCCCTCCACTTT. The chain employs TRBV5-6 and TRBJ1-6, with 9 positions matching TRBD1. This CDR3 region has 14 residues. Germline trimming cut 2 bases from V and 9 bases from J; bases unmatched to any gene: 3. Germline V gene lookup returns CDR1 SGHDT and CDR2 YYEEEE.

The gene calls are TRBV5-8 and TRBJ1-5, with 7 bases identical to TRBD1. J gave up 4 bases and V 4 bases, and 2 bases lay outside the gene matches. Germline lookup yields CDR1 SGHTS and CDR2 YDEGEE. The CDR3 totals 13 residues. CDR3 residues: CASSDRANQPQHF. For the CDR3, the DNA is TGTGCCAGCAGCGACAGGGCGAATCAGCCCCAGCATTTT. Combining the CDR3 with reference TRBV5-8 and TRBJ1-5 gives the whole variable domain EAGVTQSPTHLIKTRGQQATLRCSPISGHTSVYWYQQALGLGLQFLLWYDEGEERNRGNFPPRFSGRQFPNYSSELNVNALELEDSALYLCASSDRANQPQHFGDGTRLSIL.

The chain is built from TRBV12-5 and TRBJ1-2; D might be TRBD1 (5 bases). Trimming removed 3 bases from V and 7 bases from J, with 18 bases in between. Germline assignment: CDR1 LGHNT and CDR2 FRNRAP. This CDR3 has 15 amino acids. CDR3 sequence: CASGFAGTEGLGYTF. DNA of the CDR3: TGTGCTAGTGGTTTTGCCGGGACGGAGGGTCTTGGCTACACCTTC. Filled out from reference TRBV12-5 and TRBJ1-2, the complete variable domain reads DARVTQTPRHKVTEMGQEVTMRCQPILGHNTVFWYRQTMMQGLELLAYFRNRAPLDDSGMPKDRFSAEMPDATLATLKIQPSEPRDSAVYFCASGFAGTEGLGYTFGSGTRLTVV.

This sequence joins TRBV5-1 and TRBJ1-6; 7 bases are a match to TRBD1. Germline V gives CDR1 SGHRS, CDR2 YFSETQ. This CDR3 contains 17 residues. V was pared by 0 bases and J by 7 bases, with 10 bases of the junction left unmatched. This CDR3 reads CASSLVFGDSQNSPLHF. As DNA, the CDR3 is TGCGCCAGCAGCTTGGTATTTGGGGACAGTCAGAATTCACCCCTCCACTTT.

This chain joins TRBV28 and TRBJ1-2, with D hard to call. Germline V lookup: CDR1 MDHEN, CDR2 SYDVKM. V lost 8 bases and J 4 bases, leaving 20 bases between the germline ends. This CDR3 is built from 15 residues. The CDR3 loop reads CASVRSPLTLYGYTF. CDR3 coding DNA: TGTGCCAGCGTCAGGTCCCCATTGACGCTCTATGGCTACACCTTC.